The clone carrying this T cell receptor beta chain occurred once. The sample originates from a study of blood T cell repertoires in COVID-19. Study details: PBMCs, B-cell-depleted T cells, or T cells were the source of the cDNA or gDNA that made up the material.

Using immunoSEQ multiplex PCR, the repertoire was profiled, and TCRdb retains in-frame clones only, with some absent. The sample holds approximately 98,000 clones, approximately 88% seen once. Sequencing input: peripheral blood. The clonotype comes from a human donor in a cohort sampled during active COVID-19.

The CDR3 DNA sequence: TGTGCCAGCAGCTTCGGACAGCCCCGAAACTATGGCTACACCTTC. Protein sequence: CASSFGQPRNYGYTF. V usage is TRBV5-4 and J usage is TRBJ1-2, with a possible D match to TRBD1 (6 bases). V lost 2 bases and J 2 bases, leaving 13 bases between the germline ends. The CDR3 is 15 amino acids. Germline CDR1 reads SGHNT; CDR2 reads YYREEE (reference sequence). The full variable domain, in which reference TRBV5-4 and TRBJ1-2 provide the parts outside the CDR3, is ETGVTQSPTHLIKTRGQQVTLRCSSQSGHNTVSWYQQALGQGPQFIFQYYREEENGRGNFPPRFSGLQFPNYSSELNVNALELDDSALYLCASSFGQPRNYGYTFGSGTRLTVV.